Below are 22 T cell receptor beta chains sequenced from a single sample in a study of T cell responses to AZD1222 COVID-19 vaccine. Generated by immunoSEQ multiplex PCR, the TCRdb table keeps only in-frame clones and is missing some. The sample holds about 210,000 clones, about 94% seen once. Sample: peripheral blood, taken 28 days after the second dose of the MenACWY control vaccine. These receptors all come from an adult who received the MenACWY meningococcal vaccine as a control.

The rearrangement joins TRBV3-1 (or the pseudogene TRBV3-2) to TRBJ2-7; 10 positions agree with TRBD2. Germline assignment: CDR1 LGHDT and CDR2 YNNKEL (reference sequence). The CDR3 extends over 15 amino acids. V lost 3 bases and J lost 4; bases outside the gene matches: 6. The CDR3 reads CASSHGIAGGYEQYF. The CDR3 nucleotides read TGTGCCAGCAGCCACGGGATAGCGGGGGGATACGAGCAGTACTTC.

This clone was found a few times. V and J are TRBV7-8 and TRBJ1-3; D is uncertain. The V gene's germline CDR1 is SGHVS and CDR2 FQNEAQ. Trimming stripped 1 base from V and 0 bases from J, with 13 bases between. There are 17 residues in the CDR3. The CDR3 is CASSLGKDGSSGNTIYF. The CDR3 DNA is TGTGCCAGCAGCTTAGGGAAGGACGGGAGCTCTGGAAACACCATATATTTT.

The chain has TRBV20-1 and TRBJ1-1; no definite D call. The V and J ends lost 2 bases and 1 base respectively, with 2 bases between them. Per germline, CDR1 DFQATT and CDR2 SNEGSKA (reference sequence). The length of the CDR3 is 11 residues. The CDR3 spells CSARWNTEAFF. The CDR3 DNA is TGCAGTGCTAGATGGAACACTGAAGCTTTCTTT.

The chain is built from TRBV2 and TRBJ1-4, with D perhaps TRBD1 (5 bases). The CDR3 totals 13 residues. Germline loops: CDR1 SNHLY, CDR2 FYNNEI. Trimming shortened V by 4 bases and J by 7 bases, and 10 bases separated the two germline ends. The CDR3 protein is CASSGTGGEKLFF. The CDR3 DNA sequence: TGTGCCAGCAGTGGGACGGGGGGTGAAAAACTGTTTTTT.

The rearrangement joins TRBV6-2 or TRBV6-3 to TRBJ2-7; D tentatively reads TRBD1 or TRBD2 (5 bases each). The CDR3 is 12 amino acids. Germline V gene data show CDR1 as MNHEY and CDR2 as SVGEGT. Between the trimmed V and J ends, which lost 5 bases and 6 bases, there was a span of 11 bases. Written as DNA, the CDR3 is TGTGCCAGCAGTAACCCGGGGCCCGAGCAGTACTTC. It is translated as CASSNPGPEQYF.

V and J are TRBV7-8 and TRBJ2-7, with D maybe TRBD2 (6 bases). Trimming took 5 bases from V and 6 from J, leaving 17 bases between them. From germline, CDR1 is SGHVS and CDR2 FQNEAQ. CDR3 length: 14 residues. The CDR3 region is CASSPLGGAVEQYF. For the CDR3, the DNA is TGTGCCAGCAGCCCATTGGGGGGAGCGGTCGAGCAGTACTTC.

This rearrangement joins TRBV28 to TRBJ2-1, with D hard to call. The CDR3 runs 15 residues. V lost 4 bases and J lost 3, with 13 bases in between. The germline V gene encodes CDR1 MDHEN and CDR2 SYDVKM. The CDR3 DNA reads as TGTGCCAGCAGTTCTCTCCGGCAGAACTACAATGAGCAGTTCTTC. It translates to CASSSLRQNYNEQFF.

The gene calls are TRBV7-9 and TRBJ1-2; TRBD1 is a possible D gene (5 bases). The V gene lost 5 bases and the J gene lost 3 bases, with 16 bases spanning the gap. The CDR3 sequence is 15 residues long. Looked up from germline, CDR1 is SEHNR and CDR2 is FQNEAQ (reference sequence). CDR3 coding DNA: TGTGCCAGCAGCCCCGGGGGATACAGTGACTATGGCTACACCTTC. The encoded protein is CASSPGGYSDYGYTF.

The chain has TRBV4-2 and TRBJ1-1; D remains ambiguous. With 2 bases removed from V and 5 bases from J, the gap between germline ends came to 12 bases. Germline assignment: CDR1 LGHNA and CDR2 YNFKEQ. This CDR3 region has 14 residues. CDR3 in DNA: TGTGCCAGCAGCCAACTCAGCAGGTCGACTGAAGCTTTCTTT. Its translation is CASSQLSRSTEAFF.

CDR3 region: CASSFVDLNEQYF. The DNA of the CDR3 is TGTGCCAGCAGCTTCGTTGATCTCAACGAGCAGTACTTC. The chain joins TRBV12-3 or TRBV12-4 to TRBJ2-7; D gene ambiguous. Trimming stripped 6 bases from V and 5 bases from J, with 14 bases between. The CDR3 sequence is 13 residues long.

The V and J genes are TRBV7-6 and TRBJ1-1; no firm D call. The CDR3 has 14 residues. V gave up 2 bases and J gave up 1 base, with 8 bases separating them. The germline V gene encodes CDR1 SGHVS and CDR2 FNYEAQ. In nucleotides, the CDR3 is TGTGCCAGCAGCTTAACAGCTGCGAACACTGAAGCTTTCTTT. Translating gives CASSLTAANTEAFF.

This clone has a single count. The CDR3 sequence is CASKGPGNEQYF. The CDR3 region has the DNA TGTGCCAGTAAAGGGCCGGGGAACGAGCAGTACTTC. This chain uses TRBV19 with TRBJ2-7, with TRBD2 as a possible D gene (5 bases). The ends were cut back, 7 bases at V and 5 bases at J, with 12 bases in the middle. The CDR3 length is 12 residues. Germline assignment: CDR1 LNHDA and CDR2 SQIVND (reference sequence).

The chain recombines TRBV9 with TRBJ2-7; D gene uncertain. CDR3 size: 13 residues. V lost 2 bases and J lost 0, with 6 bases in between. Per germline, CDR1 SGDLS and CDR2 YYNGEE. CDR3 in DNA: TGTGCCAGCAGCGTGGACGTCTCCTACGAGCAGTACTTC. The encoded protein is CASSVDVSYEQYF. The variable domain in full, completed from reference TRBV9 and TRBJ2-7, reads DSGVTQTPKHLITATGQRVTLRCSPRSGDLSVYWYQQSLDQGLQFLIQYYNGEERAKGNILERFSAQQFPDLHSELNLSSLELGDSALYFCASSVDVSYEQYFGPGTRLTVT.

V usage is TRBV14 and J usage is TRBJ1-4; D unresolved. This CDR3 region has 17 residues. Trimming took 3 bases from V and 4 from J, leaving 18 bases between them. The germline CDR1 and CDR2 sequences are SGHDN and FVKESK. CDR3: CASSHPSLGGYNEKLFF. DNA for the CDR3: TGTGCCAGCAGCCACCCAAGCTTGGGAGGGTATAATGAAAAACTGTTTTTT. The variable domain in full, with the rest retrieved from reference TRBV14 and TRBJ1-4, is EAGVTQFPSHSVIEKGQTVTLRCDPISGHDNLYWYRRVMGKEIKFLLHFVKESKQDESGMPNNRFLAERTGGTYSTLKVQPAELEDSGVYFCASSHPSLGGYNEKLFFGSGTQLSVL.

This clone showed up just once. CDR3 sequence: CAISAVNQGGKGYTF. CDR3 bases: TGTGCCATCAGCGCCGTCAATCAGGGGGGCAAAGGCTACACCTTC. This sequence joins TRBV10-3 and TRBJ1-2; 7 nucleotides agree with TRBD1. Trimming removed 6 bases from V and 8 bases from J; junction bases left unmatched: 15. This CDR3 contains 15 residues. Germline assignment: CDR1 ENHRY and CDR2 SYGVKD.

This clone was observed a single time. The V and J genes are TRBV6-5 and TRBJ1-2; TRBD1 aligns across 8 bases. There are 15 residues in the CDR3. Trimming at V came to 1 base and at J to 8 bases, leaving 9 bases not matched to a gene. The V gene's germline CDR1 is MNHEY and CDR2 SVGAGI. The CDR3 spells CASSYFRQGAGGYTF. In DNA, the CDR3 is TGTGCCAGCAGTTACTTCCGTCAGGGGGCAGGGGGCTACACCTTC.

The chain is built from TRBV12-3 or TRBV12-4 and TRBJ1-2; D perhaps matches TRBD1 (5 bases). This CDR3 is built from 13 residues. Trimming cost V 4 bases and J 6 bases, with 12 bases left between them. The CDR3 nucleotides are TGTGCCAGCAGTTCCGGGACGGCTCATGGCTACACCTTC. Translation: CASSSGTAHGYTF.

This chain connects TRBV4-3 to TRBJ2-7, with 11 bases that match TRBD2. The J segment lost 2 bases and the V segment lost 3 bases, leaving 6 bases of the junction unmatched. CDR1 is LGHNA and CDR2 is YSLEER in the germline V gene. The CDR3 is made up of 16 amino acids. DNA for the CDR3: TGCGCCAGCAGCCAGATAGCGGGGGGGGACCCCTACGAGCAGTACTTC. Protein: CASSQIAGGDPYEQYF.

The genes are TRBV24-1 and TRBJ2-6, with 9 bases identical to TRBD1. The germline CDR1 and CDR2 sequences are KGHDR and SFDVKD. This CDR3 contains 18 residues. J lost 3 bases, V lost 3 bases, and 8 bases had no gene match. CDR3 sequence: CATSDAGTGSFGANVLTF. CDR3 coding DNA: TGTGCCACCAGTGATGCCGGGACAGGGTCTTTTGGGGCCAACGTCCTGACTTTC.

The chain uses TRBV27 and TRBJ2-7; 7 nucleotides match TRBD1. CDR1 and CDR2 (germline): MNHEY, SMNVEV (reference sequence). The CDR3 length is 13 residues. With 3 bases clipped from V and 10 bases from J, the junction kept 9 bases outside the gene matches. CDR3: CASSLLGTVAQYF. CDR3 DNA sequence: TGTGCCAGCAGTTTGCTGGGGACAGTCGCCCAGTACTTC.

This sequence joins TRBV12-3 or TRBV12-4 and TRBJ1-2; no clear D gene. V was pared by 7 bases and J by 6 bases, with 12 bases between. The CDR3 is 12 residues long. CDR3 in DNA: TGTGCCAGCACCTATCGGAGGGATGGCTACACCTTC. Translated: CASTYRRDGYTF.

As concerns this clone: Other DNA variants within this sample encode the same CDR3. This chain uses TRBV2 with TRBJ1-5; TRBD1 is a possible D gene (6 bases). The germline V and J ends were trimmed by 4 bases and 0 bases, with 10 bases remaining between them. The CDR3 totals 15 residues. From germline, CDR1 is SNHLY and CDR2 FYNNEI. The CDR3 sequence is CASSVGRGSNQPQHF. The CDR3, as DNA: TGTGCCAGCAGTGTAGGCAGGGGTAGCAATCAGCCCCAGCATTTT. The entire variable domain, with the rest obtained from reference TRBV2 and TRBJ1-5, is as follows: EPEVTQTPSHQVTQMGQEVILRCVPISNHLYFYWYRQILGQKVEFLVSFYNNEISEKSEIFDDQFSVERPDGSNFTLKIRSTKLEDSAMYFCASSVGRGSNQPQHFGDGTRLSIL.